Each of the 8 T cell receptor beta chains below was sequenced from the same sample in a study of blood T cell repertoires in COVID-19. Only in-frame clones appear in the TCRdb table, and some are missing; sequencing was by immunoSEQ multiplex PCR. Of almost 100,000 clones in the sample, approximately 86% were seen once. The source material was peripheral blood. Source of these receptors: a man aged 50 to 60 with acute or convalescent COVID-19.

The rearrangement links TRBV18 to TRBJ1-3; D is unclear. The CDR3 is 15 residues long. Trimming cost V 3 bases and J 0 bases, with 9 bases left between them. Germline CDR1 and CDR2: KGHSH and LQKENI. The CDR3 DNA reads as TGTGCCAGCTCACCGGAGGCAGCCTCTGGAAACACCATATATTTT. This translates into CASSPEAASGNTIYF.

The genes are TRBV6-1 and TRBJ2-7; 13 nucleotides match TRBD2. V lost 4 bases and J lost 5; bases outside the gene matches: 11. Per germline, CDR1 MNHNS and CDR2 SASEGT. This CDR3 has 17 amino acids. The CDR3 loop is CASSGGLAGATKDEQYF. As DNA, the CDR3 is TGTGCCAGCAGTGGCGGACTAGCGGGAGCCACAAAGGACGAGCAGTACTTC.

The rearrangement uses TRBV28 and TRBJ1-2; tentative D call: TRBD1 (6 bases). Trimming pared 9 bases from V and 0 bases from J, leaving 14 bases between. There are 14 residues in the CDR3. In germline, CDR1 is MDHEN, CDR2 SYDVKM. Written as DNA, the CDR3 is TGTGCCAGTAGGACAGACGGCACTAACTATGGCTACACCTTC. It encodes CASRTDGTNYGYTF.

J is TRBJ2-1 and V is TRBV3-1 (or the pseudogene TRBV3-2); 7 bases fit TRBD2. This CDR3 contains 15 residues. V shed 4 bases, J shed 15 bases, and the junction held 18 bases outside the gene matches. Germline CDR1 LGHDT, CDR2 YNNKEL (reference sequence). The CDR3 bases are TGTGCCAGCAGCCGGGGGGGGTCCACTCAAGGAGGGCCGTTCTTC. Residues: CASSRGGSTQGGPFF.

This clone appeared once. As DNA, the CDR3 is TGTGCCAGCAGCTTCGAGCGGGATGTGTTCGAGCAGTACTTC. Translation: CASSFERDVFEQYF. The chain links TRBV5-5 to TRBJ2-7; 7 bases align to TRBD2. This CDR3 spans 14 amino acids. Looked up from germline, CDR1 is SGHKS and CDR2 is YYEKEE (reference sequence). V was clipped by 2 bases and J by 6 bases; unmatched bases: 8.

The chain recombines TRBV27 with TRBJ2-1; 9 bases map to TRBD1. V was pared by 10 bases and J by 8 bases, with 12 bases of the junction left unmatched. The germline gives CDR1 MNHEY, CDR2 SMNVEV (reference sequence). The CDR3 extends over 14 amino acids. As DNA, the CDR3 is TGTGCCACCAGACGACAGGGGGGAATGCATGAGCAGTTCTTC. This sequence encodes CATRRQGGMHEQFF.

This chain links TRBV5-1 with TRBJ1-6; 11 nucleotides agree with TRBD1. V shed 4 bases and J 8 bases; nucleotides not matched to a gene: 8. Germline loops: CDR1 SGHRS, CDR2 YFSETQ. The CDR3 covers 16 residues. Here the CDR3 reads CASSPKGQGADSPLHF. The CDR3 nucleotides are TGCGCCAGCAGCCCCAAAGGACAGGGGGCTGATTCACCCCTCCACTTT.

The gene calls are TRBV3-1 (or the pseudogene TRBV3-2) and TRBJ2-7; 12 bases match TRBD2. Trimming cost V 6 bases and J 0 bases; bases outside gene matches: 9. The CDR3 extends over 17 amino acids. CDR1 and CDR2 from the germline V gene are LGHDT and YNNKEL (reference sequence). The CDR3 here is CASSPPSGRASSYEQYF. CDR3 nucleotides: TGTGCCAGCAGTCCGCCTAGCGGGAGGGCGAGCTCCTACGAGCAGTACTTC.